These 27 T cell receptor beta chains were all obtained from the same sample, sequenced in a study of early T cells in non-severe SARS-CoV-2 infection (dated by TCRdb to the early 2020s). The library was produced with 5' RACE. The data were produced on a NextSeq 500. TCRdb's own reprocessing of the public reads used fastp at Q25 and MiXCR and kept productive beta chains. Every entry covers one CDR3 protein and lists the most common genes and DNA from its rows. This sample comprises around 26,000 distinct CDR3 sequences, about 4.5% of them detected only once. 5.6% of the sample belongs to the ten largest clones. Sequenced material: whole blood. These TCRs come from an adult who was a healthcare worker with PCR-confirmed SARS-CoV-2 infection or an uninfected control (not recorded which).

This clonotype was detected ten times or more. This chain uses TRBV18 with TRBJ1-1; D is unresolved. Germline V CDR1 and CDR2: KGHSH, LQKENI. V lost 2 bases and J lost 1, with 2 bases in between. This CDR3 comprises 12 residues. The CDR3 sequence: CASSPRNTEAFF. The CDR3 coding sequence is TGTGCCAGCTCACCAAGGAACACTGAAGCTTTCTTT.

This clonotype was seen at least ten times. The chain uses TRBV28 and TRBJ1-3; the D gene is possibly TRBD1 (5 bases). From germline, CDR1 is MDHEN and CDR2 SYDVKM. V was trimmed by 6 bases and J by 3 bases, leaving 12 bases between them. This CDR3 spans 14 amino acids. CDR3 protein: CASSPPGGGNTIYF. In nucleotides, the CDR3 is TGTGCCAGCAGCCCGCCGGGGGGTGGAAACACCATATATTTT.

Many counts were recorded for this clonotype. The chain couples TRBV3-1 to TRBJ1-1; unclear D gene. Germline-derived CDR1 and CDR2 are LGHDT and YNNKEL (reference sequence). Trimming stripped 3 bases from V and 1 base from J, with 6 bases between. The CDR3 is made up of 13 amino acids. CDR3 nucleotides: TGTGCCAGCAGCCATGCTACGAACACTGAAGCTTTCTTT. This encodes CASSHATNTEAFF.

This clonotype was counted ten times or more. The V and J genes are TRBV3-1 and TRBJ2-7; 8 nucleotides agree with TRBD1. CDR1 is LGHDT, CDR2 YNNKEL, per germline (reference sequence). V dropped 2 bases and J dropped 4; count of bases not matched to a gene: 7. The CDR3 extends over 15 amino acids. As DNA, the CDR3 is TGTGCCAGCAGCCAACTAGGGACAGGAGTTTACGAGCAGTACTTC. Protein product: CASSQLGTGVYEQYF.

Many counts were recorded for this clonotype. V and J are TRBV6-5 and TRBJ1-1; D not resolved. Trimming cost V 2 bases and J 0 bases, with 7 bases left between them. This CDR3 is built from 14 residues. Germline values: CDR1 MNHEY, CDR2 SVGAGI. The CDR3 nucleotides are TGTGCCAGCAGTTACGGACCCATGAACACTGAAGCTTTCTTT. It specifies CASSYGPMNTEAFF.

This clonotype was seen repeatedly, ten times or more. The gene calls are TRBV27 and TRBJ2-7; the match to TRBD2 covers 10 bases. Germline V gene data show CDR1 as MNHEY and CDR2 as SMNVEV (reference sequence). V was pared by 5 bases and J by 0 bases, with 7 bases of the junction left unmatched. The CDR3 is 16 amino acids. CDR3 nucleotide sequence: TGTGCCAGCAGTGCCGGACTAGCGGTGAGCTCCTACGAGCAGTACTTC. Encoded protein: CASSAGLAVSSYEQYF.

The table lists this clonotype with many counts. The J gene is TRBJ2-2, the V gene TRBV30; D possibly corresponds to TRBD1 (6 bases). Germline CDR1 is GTSNPN and CDR2 is SVGIG (reference sequence). Trimming shortened V by 3 bases and J by 2 bases, and 13 bases separated the two germline ends. The CDR3 covers 15 residues. The CDR3 here is CAWRTYGTNTGELFF. In DNA, the CDR3 is TGTGCCTGGAGAACCTACGGGACAAACACCGGGGAGCTGTTTTTT.

Comments on this clonotype: Possible read error: a much larger clone is one base away. This chain joins TRBV20-1 and TRBJ2-7, with 8 bases lining up with TRBD1. The germline V gene has CDR1 DFQATT and CDR2 SNEGSKA (reference sequence). CDR3 length: 14 amino acids. CDR3 bases: TGCAGTGCTAGAAGCCGGGACAGGTTCCCCGAGGAGTACTTC. Amino acids: CSARSRDRFPEEYF.

This clonotype was detected many times. The chain has TRBV5-1 and TRBJ2-3, with D unclear. V was clipped by 5 bases and J by 4 bases, with 17 bases between them. This CDR3 comprises 15 residues. Germline loops: CDR1 SGHRS, CDR2 YFSETQ. The CDR3 loop is CASRKGQSLPDTQYF. CDR3 DNA: TGCGCCAGCAGAAAGGGCCAATCCCTCCCAGATACGCAGTATTTT.

This clonotype was seen many times. This chain connects TRBV28 to TRBJ2-3; the D gene is possibly TRBD1 (6 bases). Germline CDR1 MDHEN, CDR2 SYDVKM. The length of the CDR3 is 18 residues. Trimming took 6 bases from V and 2 from J, leaving 24 bases between them. The CDR3 bases are TGTGCCAGCAGCCCCCTCCTGGACAGCCTTGAACTCACAGATACGCAGTATTTT. Residues: CASSPLLDSLELTDTQYF.

This clonotype was detected many times. The rearrangement links TRBV20-1 to TRBJ2-5, with D possibly being TRBD2 (5 bases). V gave up 3 bases and J gave up 4 bases, with 18 bases separating them. Looked up from germline, CDR1 is DFQATT and CDR2 is SNEGSKA (reference sequence). The CDR3 runs 15 residues. DNA of the CDR3: TGCAGTGCTAGTCGCCCGTCGGGGTGGAGAGAGACCCAGTACTTC. It encodes CSASRPSGWRETQYF.

This clonotype has a count of ten or more. This chain uses TRBV7-9 with TRBJ1-6, with 7 bases matching TRBD1. Germline CDR1 and CDR2: SEHNR and FQNEAQ (reference sequence). The CDR3 loop spans 15 amino acids. Losses at the gene ends were 5 bases for V and 5 bases for J; bases not matched to a gene: 6. The DNA of the CDR3 is TGTGCCAGCAGCGTCAGACAGGGTAATAATTCACCCCTCCACTTT. Protein product: CASSVRQGNNSPLHF. Full variable domain (rest looked up from reference TRBV7-9 and TRBJ1-6): DTGVSQNPRHKITKRGQNVTFRCDPISEHNRLYWYRQTLGQGPEFLTYFQNEAQLEKSRLLSDRFSAERPKGSFSTLEIQRTEQGDSAMYLCASSVRQGNNSPLHFGNGTRLTVT.

There are many counts of this clonotype. The genes are TRBV6-5 and TRBJ1-3; no firm D call. The germline gives CDR1 MNHEY, CDR2 SVGAGI. The CDR3 is 16 residues long. The V and J ends lost 6 bases and 0 bases respectively, with 15 bases between them. The CDR3 DNA is TGTGCCAGCAGCCCTTCCCCGGGGAACTCTGGAAACACCATATATTTT. Translated, it gives CASSPSPGNSGNTIYF.

The sample holds many counts of this clonotype. The chain is built from TRBV3-1 and TRBJ2-7; maybe TRBD2 (6 bases). Per germline, CDR1 LGHDT and CDR2 YNNKEL (reference sequence). V lost 1 base to trimming and J lost 2 bases, with 12 bases between them. The CDR3 has 15 amino acids. The CDR3 spells CASSQGAGSAYEQYF. CDR3 DNA sequence: TGTGCCAGCAGCCAAGGAGCGGGCTCTGCCTACGAGCAGTACTTC.

The sample holds a few counts of this clonotype. This may be a read error, as it is one base from a much larger clone. The rearrangement uses TRBV4-3 and TRBJ2-7, with a tentative D call TRBD1 (5 bases). Trimming shortened V by 5 bases and J by 0 bases, and 20 bases separated the two germline ends. This CDR3 region has 17 residues. Germline-derived CDR1 and CDR2 are LGHNA and YSLEER. The CDR3 DNA follows: TGCGCCAGCAGCAGCGAACCCAGGGCGGAAGGCTCCTACGAGCAGTACTTC. Encoded protein: CASSSEPRAEGSYEQYF.

This clonotype showed up many times. The V and J genes are TRBV3-1 and TRBJ1-3; D perhaps matches TRBD1 (5 bases). The germline gives CDR1 LGHDT, CDR2 YNNKEL (reference sequence). The CDR3 loop spans 15 amino acids. Trimming took off 4 bases at V and 4 bases at J, with 14 bases between the two ends. The CDR3 DNA sequence: TGTGCCAGCAGCCGACGACAAGGGGAAGGAAACACCATATATTTT. As protein: CASSRRQGEGNTIYF.

This clonotype was observed at least ten times. The rearrangement uses TRBV11-2 and TRBJ2-5; no firm D call. V was trimmed by 5 bases and J by 5 bases, leaving 9 bases between them. The germline V gene has CDR1 SGHAT and CDR2 FQNNGV. There are 12 residues in the CDR3. The CDR3 DNA follows: TGTGCCAGCAGCCCGACACGGGAGACCCAGTACTTC. It specifies CASSPTRETQYF.

The chain recombines TRBV12-3 or TRBV12-4 with TRBJ2-7; 11 bases are shared with TRBD2. CDR3 size: 18 residues. J was trimmed by 0 bases and V by 6 bases; bases with no gene match: 13. In DNA form, the CDR3 reads TGTGCCAGCAGCTCGTCGTCTAGCGGGGGGCGATACTCCTACGAGCAGTACTTC. Its translation: CASSSSSSGGRYSYEQYF.

This clonotype was seen many times. The CDR3 is CSARVGGGQNTEAFF. In DNA form, the CDR3 reads TGCAGTGCTAGAGTGGGCGGGGGGCAGAACACTGAAGCTTTCTTT. The chain employs TRBV20-1 and TRBJ1-1, with D possibly TRBD1 on 6 matching bases. There are 15 residues in the CDR3. Trimming removed 1 base at V and 1 base at J, with 13 bases between. Germline assignment: CDR1 DFQATT and CDR2 SNEGSKA (reference sequence).

There are many counts of this clonotype. The V and J genes are TRBV7-2 and TRBJ1-1; D is ambiguous. CDR3 length: 14 residues. Trimming took off 1 base at V and 6 bases at J, with 12 bases between the two ends. Germline assignment: CDR1 SGHTA and CDR2 FQGNSA. As DNA, the CDR3 is TGTGCCAGCAGCTTAGTTTCCGGATCGGCTGAAGCTTTCTTT. This gives the protein CASSLVSGSAEAFF.

This clonotype was seen repeatedly, ten times or more. The chain recombines TRBV10-3 with TRBJ2-3; 8 positions match TRBD2. The CDR3 runs 12 residues. V shed 10 bases, J shed 3 bases, and the junction held 3 bases outside the gene matches. The germline CDR1 and CDR2 sequences are ENHRY and SYGVKD. This chain's CDR3 is CATGTRTDTQYF. The CDR3 DNA follows: TGTGCCACAGGGACTAGGACAGATACGCAGTATTTT.

This clonotype has only a few counts. The genes are TRBV12-3 or TRBV12-4 and TRBJ2-7; 8 bases agree with TRBD1. This CDR3 is 15 amino acids long. J gave up 9 bases and V 5 bases, and 15 bases lay outside the gene matches. DNA for the CDR3: TGTGCCAGCAGTATCACCCGGGACAGGCTTCTTGGGCAGTACTTC. Translating gives CASSITRDRLLGQYF.

This clonotype was seen ten or more times. This chain connects TRBV6-6 to TRBJ2-7, with 7 bases lining up with TRBD2. Trimming removed 5 bases from V and 6 bases from J; junction bases left unmatched: 7. CDR1 is MNHNY, CDR2 SVGAGI, per germline (reference sequence). The CDR3 loop spans 13 amino acids. The CDR3 nucleotides are TGTGCCAGCAGTCGGGGGGTAGGGCGCGAGCAGTACTTC. Its translation: CASSRGVGREQYF.

This clonotype was seen ten or more times. CDR3 in amino acids: CASSLGDRGQYF. The CDR3 nucleotides read TGTGCCAGCAGTTTAGGGGACAGGGGGCAGTACTTC. V is TRBV28 and J is TRBJ2-7, with 10 nucleotides matching TRBD1. V lost 2 bases to trimming and J lost 9 bases; unmatched junction nucleotides: 1. Germline V lookup: CDR1 MDHEN, CDR2 SYDVKM. The length of the CDR3 is 12 residues.

Many counts were recorded for this clonotype. The rearrangement uses TRBV7-3 and TRBJ2-1; possibly TRBD1 for D (6 bases). Germline V gives CDR1 SGHTA, CDR2 FQGTGA. The CDR3 has 13 residues. Deletions cut 5 bases from V and 10 bases from J, with 15 bases between. CDR3 protein: CASSPATGWEQFF. CDR3 DNA: TGTGCCAGCAGCCCAGCCACAGGGTGGGAGCAGTTCTTC.

This clonotype was detected ten times or more. The CDR3: CASGFHGSNNEQFF. The CDR3 region has the DNA TGTGCTAGTGGTTTTCACGGGTCTAACAATGAGCAGTTCTTC. This sequence joins TRBV12-5 and TRBJ2-1; D unclear. The V end lost 3 bases, the J end lost 5 bases, and 11 bases lay between the germline ends. From germline, CDR1 is LGHNT and CDR2 FRNRAP. This CDR3 has 14 amino acids.

In this sample, this clonotype turned up many times. The chain employs TRBV24-1 and TRBJ2-1; D gene ambiguous. The germline V gene encodes CDR1 KGHDR and CDR2 SFDVKD. V was shortened by 1 base and J by 0 bases, with 9 bases between the two germline ends. The CDR3 sequence is 16 residues long. This chain's CDR3 is CATSDFSRSSYNEQFF. Written as DNA, the CDR3 is TGTGCCACCAGTGATTTTTCGCGCAGCTCCTACAATGAGCAGTTCTTC.